This TCR beta chain was retrieved from a study of Ad26.COV2.S vaccination and SARS-CoV-2 variants. Whole-study context: Donor joined the COV1001 Ad26.COV2.S trial arm.

Unmatched junction bases numbered 6, after V lost 4 bases and J lost 4 bases. Germline V gives CDR1 SNHLY, CDR2 FYNNEI. This CDR3 spans 15 amino acids. This clone appeared a single time. Sequenced by immunoSEQ multiplex PCR; TCRdb stores in-frame clones only, minus some. This repertoire shows roughly 320,000 clones, over 80% found once; its top ten account for approximately 2%. Treatment indicated: over 15 received Ad26.COV2.S at low or high dose, single or two shots; roughly 5 received placebo; per-sample allocation not given. Day 63 after the first vaccine or placebo injection was the time point for sampling. Adults aged 18-55 years in Boston included the donor.

V is TRBV2 and J is TRBJ2-2; 7 bases align to TRBD2. The origin of this receptor is a person between 18 and 60 years old who received the Ad26.COV2.S COVID-19 vaccine or a placebo. The sample consisted of peripheral blood, taken in a trial of Ad26.COV2.S vaccine versus placebo. The CDR3 DNA is TGTGCCAGCAGTGTCAGGCGGGGGAGCACCGGGGAGCTGTTTTTT. Its protein is CASSVRRGSTGELFF.